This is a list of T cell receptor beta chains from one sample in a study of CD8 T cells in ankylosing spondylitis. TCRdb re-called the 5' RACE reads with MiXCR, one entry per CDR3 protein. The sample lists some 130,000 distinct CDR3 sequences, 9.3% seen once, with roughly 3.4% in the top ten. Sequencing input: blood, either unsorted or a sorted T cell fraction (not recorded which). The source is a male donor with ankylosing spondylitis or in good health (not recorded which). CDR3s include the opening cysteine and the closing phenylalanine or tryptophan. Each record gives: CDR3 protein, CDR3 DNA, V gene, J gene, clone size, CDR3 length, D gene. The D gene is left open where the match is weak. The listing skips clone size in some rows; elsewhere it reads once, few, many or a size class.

CDR3: CSVEDPDRGGVQYF
DNA: TGCAGCGTTGAAGACCCAGACAGGGGGGGCGTTCAGTACTTC
V: TRBV29-1
J: TRBJ2-4
size: many
length: 14
D: TRBD1

CDR3: CASSLAGPASTDTQYF
DNA: TGCGCCAGCAGCTTGGCTGGCCCCGCGAGCACAGATACGCAGTATTTT
V: TRBV5-1
J: TRBJ2-3
size: many
length: 16
D: .

CDR3: CSVALAGVAETQYF
DNA: TGCAGCGTTGCTCTAGCGGGAGTTGCAGAGACCCAGTACTTC
V: TRBV29-1
J: TRBJ2-5
size: many
length: 14
D: TRBD2

CDR3: CASQHNTGELFF
DNA: TGTGCCAGCCAGCATAACACCGGGGAGCTGTTTTTT
V: TRBV27
J: TRBJ2-2
size: many
length: 12
D: .

CDR3: CASSLLWETQYF
DNA: TGTGCCAGCAGCTTACTTTGGGAGACCCAGTACTTC
V: TRBV7-2
J: TRBJ2-5
size: many
length: 12
D: .

CDR3: CASSLQGFNSPLHF
DNA: TGTGCCAGCTCCCTACAGGGTTTTAATTCACCCCTCCACTTT
V: TRBV7-2
J: TRBJ1-6
size: many
length: 14
D: .

CDR3: CASRVLVGNSPLHF
DNA: TGTGCCAGCAGGGTATTGGTCGGAAATTCACCCCTCCACTTT
V: TRBV7-2
J: TRBJ1-6
size: many
length: 14
D: .

CDR3: CSVEDRPGQGSDEQFF
DNA: TGCAGCGTTGAAGACCGACCGGGACAGGGGAGCGATGAGCAGTTCTTC
V: TRBV29-1
J: TRBJ2-1
size: many
length: 16
D: TRBD1

CDR3: CASNSGTSPPGELFF
DNA: TGTGCCAGCAATTCCGGGACTAGTCCCCCCGGGGAGCTGTTTTTT
V: TRBV7-6
J: TRBJ2-2
size: many
length: 15
D: TRBD2

CDR3: CASSNGGLLRTEAFF
DNA: TGTGCCAGCAGCAACGGAGGGTTGCTTCGAACTGAAGCTTTCTTT
V: TRBV7-3
J: TRBJ1-1
size: .
length: 15
D: .

CDR3: CASSVGGTTQETQYF
DNA: TGTGCCAGCAGCGTTGGAGGAACAACCCAAGAGACCCAGTACTTC
V: TRBV9
J: TRBJ2-5
size: few
length: 15
D: .

CDR3: CASSQESPGVYEQYF
DNA: TGCGCCAGCAGCCAAGAATCGCCAGGGGTCTACGAGCAGTACTTC
V: TRBV4-3
J: TRBJ2-7
size: many
length: 15
D: .

CDR3: CASSPTNTGELFF
DNA: TGTGCCAGCAGCCCCACGAACACCGGGGAGCTGTTTTTT
V: TRBV3-1
J: TRBJ2-2
size: few
length: 13
D: .

CDR3: CASSRGQQETQYF
DNA: TGTGCCAGCAGCCGCGGACAGCAAGAGACCCAGTACTTC
V: TRBV6-2/TRBV6-3
J: TRBJ2-5
size: many
length: 13
D: .

CDR3: CASSLEWREGEGEQYF
DNA: TGTGCCAGCAGCTTAGAGTGGCGGGAGGGCGAAGGTGAGCAGTACTTC
V: TRBV7-2
J: TRBJ2-7
size: few
length: 16
D: TRBD2

CDR3: CSVEVSGSETQYF
DNA: TGCAGCGTTGAAGTGAGCGGGAGCGAGACCCAGTACTTC
V: TRBV29-1
J: TRBJ2-5
size: many
length: 13
D: TRBD2

CDR3: CASSSGRGDYEQYF
DNA: TGTGCCAGCAGTAGCGGGAGAGGGGACTACGAGCAGTACTTC
V: TRBV7-9
J: TRBJ2-7
size: .
length: 14
D: TRBD2

CDR3: CSARDLRLAGGPADTQYF
DNA: TGCAGTGCTAGAGATCTTCGGCTAGCGGGAGGGCCGGCAGATACGCAGTATTTT
V: TRBV20-1
J: TRBJ2-3
size: many
length: 18
D: TRBD2

CDR3: CASSLGSGLYNEQFF
DNA: TGTGCCAGCAGCTTAGGTAGCGGGCTTTACAATGAGCAGTTCTTC
V: TRBV7-2
J: TRBJ2-1
size: few
length: 15
D: TRBD2

CDR3: CASSRDRAGYEQYF
DNA: TGTGCCAGCAGCAGGGACAGGGCGGGTTACGAGCAGTACTTC
V: TRBV6-1
J: TRBJ2-7
size: many
length: 14
D: TRBD1

CDR3: CSASDQYTGELFF
DNA: TGCAGCGCATCCGACCAGTACACCGGGGAGCTGTTTTTT
V: TRBV29-1
J: TRBJ2-2
size: many
length: 13
D: .

CDR3: CSAKRISYEQYF
DNA: TGCAGTGCTAAACGGATCTCCTACGAGCAGTACTTC
V: TRBV20-1
J: TRBJ2-7
size: .
length: 12
D: .

CDR3: CASSLGAGISYEQYF
DNA: TGTGCCAGCAGCCTGGGGGCAGGGATCTCCTACGAGCAGTACTTC
V: TRBV5-4
J: TRBJ2-7
size: .
length: 15
D: .

CDR3: CASSHSLGTETYEQYF
DNA: TGCGCCAGCAGCCATTCCCTCGGGACAGAGACCTACGAGCAGTACTTC
V: TRBV4-1
J: TRBJ2-7
size: .
length: 16
D: TRBD1

CDR3: CASSKEVGQSNSPLHF
DNA: TGTGCCAGCAGCAAAGAGGTGGGACAGTCCAATTCACCCCTCCACTTT
V: TRBV21-1
J: TRBJ1-6
size: few
length: 16
D: .

CDR3: CSVDSGRFGEQYF
DNA: TGCAGCGTTGATAGCGGGAGGTTCGGCGAGCAGTACTTC
V: TRBV29-1
J: TRBJ2-7
size: many
length: 13
D: TRBD2

CDR3: CASSALSGTSLNEQFF
DNA: TGTGCCAGCAGCGCACTTTCCGGGACTAGCCTCAATGAGCAGTTCTTC
V: TRBV11-2
J: TRBJ2-1
size: few
length: 16
D: TRBD2

CDR3: CASSSSRKQFF
DNA: TGTGCCAGCAGCTCCTCCCGAAAGCAGTTCTTC
V: TRBV28
J: TRBJ2-1
size: many
length: 11
D: .

CDR3: CASSLRWQGAYEQYF
DNA: TGCGCCAGCAGCTTGCGGTGGCAGGGGGCCTACGAGCAGTACTTC
V: TRBV5-1
J: TRBJ2-7
size: few
length: 15
D: TRBD1

CDR3: CASSVGVDDQFF
DNA: TGTGCCAGCAGCGTAGGAGTGGATGATCAGTTCTTC
V: TRBV9
J: TRBJ2-1
size: .
length: 12
D: .

CDR3: CASSLFSEGETQYF
DNA: TGTGCCAGCAGTTTATTCTCGGAGGGGGAGACCCAGTACTTC
V: TRBV27
J: TRBJ2-5
size: many
length: 14
D: .

CDR3: CASSQTSGRNGNEQFF
DNA: TGTGCCAGCAGCCAGACTAGCGGGAGAAATGGCAATGAGCAGTTCTTC
V: TRBV7-2
J: TRBJ2-1
size: many
length: 16
D: TRBD2

CDR3: CASSSIRNPDTQYF
DNA: TGTGCCAGCAGCTCGATTAGGAACCCAGATACGCAGTATTTT
V: TRBV7-6
J: TRBJ2-3
size: .
length: 14
D: .

CDR3: CSARGQVGEKLFF
DNA: TGCAGTGCTAGAGGACAGGTCGGTGAAAAACTGTTTTTT
V: TRBV20-1
J: TRBJ1-4
size: many
length: 13
D: .

CDR3: CSVEGAGGPGTYEQYF
DNA: TGCAGCGTTGAAGGAGCGGGAGGGCCTGGAACCTACGAGCAGTACTTC
V: TRBV29-1
J: TRBJ2-7
size: many
length: 16
D: TRBD2

CDR3: CASSPQGTLDQPQHF
DNA: TGTGCCAGCAGTCCCCAGGGTACCCTAGATCAGCCCCAGCATTTT
V: TRBV12-3/TRBV12-4
J: TRBJ1-5
size: .
length: 15
D: .

CDR3: CASSSEGAAAEAFF
DNA: TGTGCCAGCAGCTCCGAAGGGGCGGCAGCTGAAGCTTTCTTT
V: TRBV7-2
J: TRBJ1-1
size: .
length: 14
D: .

CDR3: CASSFQHVGVQETQYF
DNA: TGTGCCAGCAGTTTTCAGCATGTGGGCGTCCAAGAGACCCAGTACTTC
V: TRBV28
J: TRBJ2-5
size: .
length: 16
D: .

CDR3: CASRVMGKGGRGVLSNQPQHF
DNA: TGTGCCAGCAGAGTTATGGGCAAAGGGGGCAGGGGTGTCCTTAGCAATCAGCCCCAGCATTTT
V: TRBV28
J: TRBJ1-5
size: many
length: 21
D: TRBD1

CDR3: CASRARGRETQYF
DNA: TGTGCCAGCAGAGCGAGGGGTCGTGAGACCCAGTACTTC
V: TRBV2
J: TRBJ2-5
size: many
length: 13
D: .

CDR3: CASSLAFRDHEKLFF
DNA: TGTGCCAGCAGCTTAGCGTTTAGGGACCATGAAAAACTGTTTTTT
V: TRBV7-8
J: TRBJ1-4
size: many
length: 15
D: .

CDR3: CSARDPGTGGYEQYF
DNA: TGCAGTGCTAGGGACCCCGGGACAGGGGGCTACGAGCAGTACTTC
V: TRBV20-1
J: TRBJ2-7
size: .
length: 15
D: TRBD1

CDR3: CASSPGGSYYNEQFF
DNA: TGTGCCAGCTCACCGGGAGGGAGTTATTACAATGAGCAGTTCTTC
V: TRBV18
J: TRBJ2-1
size: .
length: 15
D: TRBD2

CDR3: CASSQDLASGYQETQYF
DNA: TGCGCCAGCAGCCAAGATTTGGCTAGCGGGTACCAAGAGACCCAGTACTTC
V: TRBV4-3
J: TRBJ2-5
size: many
length: 17
D: TRBD2

CDR3: CSASKVRGPSGSTYEQYF
DNA: TGCAGTGCTAGTAAGGTCAGGGGGCCTAGCGGGAGTACCTACGAGCAGTACTTC
V: TRBV20-1
J: TRBJ2-7
size: many
length: 18
D: TRBD2

CDR3: CASRSSGRGEQYF
DNA: TGTGCCAGCCGATCCTCGGGTCGAGGCGAGCAGTACTTC
V: TRBV6-2/TRBV6-3
J: TRBJ2-7
size: few
length: 13
D: .

CDR3: CASSPGQGSRETQYF
DNA: TGTGCCAGCTCTCCGGGACAGGGGAGTCGAGAGACCCAGTACTTC
V: TRBV18
J: TRBJ2-5
size: many
length: 15
D: TRBD1

CDR3: CSVERALAKNIQYF
DNA: TGCAGCGTTGAACGGGCCCTAGCCAAAAACATTCAGTACTTC
V: TRBV29-1
J: TRBJ2-4
size: many
length: 14
D: .

CDR3: CASSLVWNQPQHF
DNA: TGTGCCAGCAGCTTGGTGTGGAATCAGCCCCAGCATTTT
V: TRBV5-8
J: TRBJ1-5
size: .
length: 13
D: .

CDR3: CASQSTDTQYF
DNA: TGTGCCAGCCAGAGCACAGATACGCAGTATTTT
V: TRBV12-3/TRBV12-4
J: TRBJ2-3
size: .
length: 11
D: .

CDR3: CSASRQDTQYF
DNA: TGCAGTGCTAGTCGACAGGATACGCAGTATTTT
V: TRBV20-1
J: TRBJ2-3
size: many
length: 11
D: .

CDR3: CSVMLGVRTGELFF
DNA: TGCAGCGTTATGCTTGGAGTCCGGACCGGGGAGCTGTTTTTT
V: TRBV29-1
J: TRBJ2-2
size: few
length: 14
D: .

CDR3: CSARPWGQGRFEAFF
DNA: TGCAGTGCTAGACCATGGGGACAGGGGAGATTTGAAGCTTTCTTT
V: TRBV20-1
J: TRBJ1-1
size: .
length: 15
D: TRBD1